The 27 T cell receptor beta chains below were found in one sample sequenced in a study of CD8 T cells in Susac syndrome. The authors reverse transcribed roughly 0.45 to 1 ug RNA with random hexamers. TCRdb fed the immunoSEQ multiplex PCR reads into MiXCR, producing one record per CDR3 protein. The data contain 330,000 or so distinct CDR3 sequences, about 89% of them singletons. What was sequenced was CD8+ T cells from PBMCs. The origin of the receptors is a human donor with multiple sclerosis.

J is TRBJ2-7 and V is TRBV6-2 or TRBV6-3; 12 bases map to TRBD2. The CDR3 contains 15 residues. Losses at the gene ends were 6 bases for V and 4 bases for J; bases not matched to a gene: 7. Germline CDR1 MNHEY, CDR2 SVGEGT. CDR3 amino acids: CASSEPGLAGYEQYF. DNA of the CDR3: TGTGCCAGCAGCGAACCGGGACTAGCGGGTTACGAGCAGTACTTC.

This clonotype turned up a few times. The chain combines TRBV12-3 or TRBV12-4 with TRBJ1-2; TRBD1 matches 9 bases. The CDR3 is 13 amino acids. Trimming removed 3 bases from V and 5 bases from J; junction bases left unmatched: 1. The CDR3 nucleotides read TGTGCCAGCAGTTTGGGGACAGGGTATGGCTACACCTTC. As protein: CASSLGTGYGYTF.

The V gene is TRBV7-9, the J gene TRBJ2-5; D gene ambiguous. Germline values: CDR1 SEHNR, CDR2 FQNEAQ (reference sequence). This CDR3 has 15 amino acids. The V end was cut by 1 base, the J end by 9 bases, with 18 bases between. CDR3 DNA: TGTGCCAGCAGCTTAGAGATAGAAGCCAAGAGACCCCAGTACTTC. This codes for CASSLEIEAKRPQYF.

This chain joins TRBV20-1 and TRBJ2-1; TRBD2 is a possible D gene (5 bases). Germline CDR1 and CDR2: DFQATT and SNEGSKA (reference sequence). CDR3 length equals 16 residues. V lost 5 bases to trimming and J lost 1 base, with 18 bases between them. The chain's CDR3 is CSAVPSLARSYNEQFF. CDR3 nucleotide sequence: TGCAGTGCTGTCCCCTCTTTAGCGCGATCCTACAATGAGCAGTTCTTC.

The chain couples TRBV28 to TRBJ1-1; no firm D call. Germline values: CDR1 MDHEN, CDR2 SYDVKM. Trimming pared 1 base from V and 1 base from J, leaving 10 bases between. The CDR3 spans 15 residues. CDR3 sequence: CASSLLGSENTEAFF. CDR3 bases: TGTGCCAGCAGTTTATTAGGTTCGGAGAACACTGAAGCTTTCTTT.

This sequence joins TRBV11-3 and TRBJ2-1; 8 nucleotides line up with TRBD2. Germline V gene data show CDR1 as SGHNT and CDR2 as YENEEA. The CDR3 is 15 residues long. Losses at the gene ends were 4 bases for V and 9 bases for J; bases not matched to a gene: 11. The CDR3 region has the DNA TGTGCCAGCAGCTCCTCAGCGGGAGAGGCGGGTGAGCAGTTCTTC. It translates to CASSSSAGEAGEQFF.

CDR3 loop: CASSEDSILQFF. The CDR3 nucleotides read TGTGCCAGCAGTGAGGACAGTATCCTCCAGTTCTTC. This chain joins TRBV6-5 and TRBJ2-1; possible D gene TRBD1, 6 bases. In germline, CDR1 is MNHEY, CDR2 SVGAGI. The V end lost 5 bases, the J end lost 13 bases, and 15 bases lay between the germline ends. The CDR3 is 12 residues long.

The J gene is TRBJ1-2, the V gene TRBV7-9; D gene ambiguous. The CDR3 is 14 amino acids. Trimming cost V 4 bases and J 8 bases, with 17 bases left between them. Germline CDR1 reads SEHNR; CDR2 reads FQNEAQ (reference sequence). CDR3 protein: CASSSLRGVRGYTF. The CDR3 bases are TGTGCCAGCAGCTCTCTCCGCGGGGTGCGCGGCTACACCTTC.

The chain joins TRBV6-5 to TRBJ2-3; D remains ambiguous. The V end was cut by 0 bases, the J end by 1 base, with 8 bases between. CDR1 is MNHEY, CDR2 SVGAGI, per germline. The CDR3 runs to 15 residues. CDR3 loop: CASSYSTAGTDTQYF. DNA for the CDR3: TGTGCCAGCAGTTACTCGACTGCTGGCACAGATACGCAGTATTTT.

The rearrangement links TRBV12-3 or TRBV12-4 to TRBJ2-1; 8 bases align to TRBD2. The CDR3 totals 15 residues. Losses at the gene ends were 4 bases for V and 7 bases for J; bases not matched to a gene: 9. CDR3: CASSSGGAPGNEQFF. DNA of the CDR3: TGTGCCAGCAGTTCCGGGGGGGCCCCGGGTAATGAGCAGTTCTTC.

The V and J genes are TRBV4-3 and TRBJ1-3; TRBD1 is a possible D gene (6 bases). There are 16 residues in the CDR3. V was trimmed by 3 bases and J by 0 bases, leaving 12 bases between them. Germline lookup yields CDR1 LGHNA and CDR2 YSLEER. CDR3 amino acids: CASSHGTLSSGNTIYF. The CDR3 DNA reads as TGCGCCAGCAGCCACGGGACATTGAGCTCTGGAAACACCATATATTTT.

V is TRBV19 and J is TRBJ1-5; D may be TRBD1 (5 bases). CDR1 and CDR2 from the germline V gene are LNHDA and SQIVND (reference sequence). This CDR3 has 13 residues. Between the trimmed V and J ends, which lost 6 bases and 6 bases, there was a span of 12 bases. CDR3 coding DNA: TGTGCCAGTAGCCCCGATGGGGGTCAGCCCCAGCATTTT. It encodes CASSPDGGQPQHF.

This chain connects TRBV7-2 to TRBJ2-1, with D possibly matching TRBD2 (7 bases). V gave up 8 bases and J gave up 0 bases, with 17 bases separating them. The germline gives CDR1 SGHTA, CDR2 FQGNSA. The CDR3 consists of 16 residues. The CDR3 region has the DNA TGTGCCAGCCGCGAGGGGGGGCCGCTCTCCTACAATGAGCAGTTCTTC. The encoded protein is CASREGGPLSYNEQFF.

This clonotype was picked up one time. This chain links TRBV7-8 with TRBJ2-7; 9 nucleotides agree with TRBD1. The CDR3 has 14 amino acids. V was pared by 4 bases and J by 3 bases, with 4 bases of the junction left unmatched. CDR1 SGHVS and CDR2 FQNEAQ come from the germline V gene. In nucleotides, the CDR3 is TGTGCCAGCAGCTGGACAGGGGATCACTACGAGCAGTACTTC. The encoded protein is CASSWTGDHYEQYF.

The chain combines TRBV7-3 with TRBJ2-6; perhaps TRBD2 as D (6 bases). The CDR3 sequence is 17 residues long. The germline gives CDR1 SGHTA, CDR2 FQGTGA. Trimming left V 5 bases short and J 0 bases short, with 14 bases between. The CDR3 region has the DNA TGTGCCAGCAGCCCGATGGGAGGTTACTCTGGGGCCAACGTCCTGACTTTC. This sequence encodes CASSPMGGYSGANVLTF.

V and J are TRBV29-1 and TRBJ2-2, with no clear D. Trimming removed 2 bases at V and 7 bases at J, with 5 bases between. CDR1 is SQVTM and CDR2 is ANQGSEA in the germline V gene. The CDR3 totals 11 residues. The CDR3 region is CSVESLGELFF. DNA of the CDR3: TGCAGCGTTGAATCTCTCGGGGAGCTGTTTTTT.

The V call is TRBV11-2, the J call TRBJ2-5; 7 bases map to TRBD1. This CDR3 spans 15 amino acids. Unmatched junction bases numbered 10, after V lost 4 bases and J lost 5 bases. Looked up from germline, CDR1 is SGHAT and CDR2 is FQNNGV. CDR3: CASSSRTGVRETQYF. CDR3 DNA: TGTGCCAGCAGCTCCCGGACAGGCGTGAGGGAGACCCAGTACTTC.

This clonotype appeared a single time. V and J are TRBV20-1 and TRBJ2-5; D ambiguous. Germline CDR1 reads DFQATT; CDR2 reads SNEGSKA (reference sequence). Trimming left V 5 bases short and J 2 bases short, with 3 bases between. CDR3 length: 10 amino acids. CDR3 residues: CSAEQETQYF. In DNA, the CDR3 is TGCAGTGCTGAACAAGAGACCCAGTACTTC.

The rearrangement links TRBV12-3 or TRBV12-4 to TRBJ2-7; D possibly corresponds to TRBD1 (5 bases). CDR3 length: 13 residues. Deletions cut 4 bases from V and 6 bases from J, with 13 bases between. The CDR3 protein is CASSSGWSGEQYF. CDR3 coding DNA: TGTGCCAGCAGTTCAGGGTGGTCCGGCGAGCAGTACTTC.

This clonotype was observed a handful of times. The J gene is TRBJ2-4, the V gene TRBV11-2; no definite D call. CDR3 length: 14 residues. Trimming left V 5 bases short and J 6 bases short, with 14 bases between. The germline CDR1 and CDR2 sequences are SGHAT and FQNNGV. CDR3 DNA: TGTGCCAGCAGCCCTAACGCCGACGGAAACATTCAGTACTTC. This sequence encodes CASSPNADGNIQYF.

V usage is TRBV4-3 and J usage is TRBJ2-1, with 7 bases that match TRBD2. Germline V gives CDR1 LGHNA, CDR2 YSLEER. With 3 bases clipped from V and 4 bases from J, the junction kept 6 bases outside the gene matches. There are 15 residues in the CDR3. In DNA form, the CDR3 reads TGCGCCAGCAGCCAGACTAGCAGAGAGTACAATGAGCAGTTCTTC. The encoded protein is CASSQTSREYNEQFF.

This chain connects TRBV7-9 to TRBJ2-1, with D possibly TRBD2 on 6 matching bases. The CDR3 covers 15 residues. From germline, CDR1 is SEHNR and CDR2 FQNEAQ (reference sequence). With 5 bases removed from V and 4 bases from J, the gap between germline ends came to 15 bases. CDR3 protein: CASSPPGSGYNEQFF. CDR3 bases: TGTGCCAGCAGCCCCCCCGGTAGCGGATACAATGAGCAGTTCTTC. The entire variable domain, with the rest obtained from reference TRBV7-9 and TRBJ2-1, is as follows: DTGVSQNPRHKITKRGQNVTFRCDPISEHNRLYWYRQTLGQGPEFLTYFQNEAQLEKSRLLSDRFSAERPKGSFSTLEIQRTEQGDSAMYLCASSPPGSGYNEQFFGPGTRLTVL.

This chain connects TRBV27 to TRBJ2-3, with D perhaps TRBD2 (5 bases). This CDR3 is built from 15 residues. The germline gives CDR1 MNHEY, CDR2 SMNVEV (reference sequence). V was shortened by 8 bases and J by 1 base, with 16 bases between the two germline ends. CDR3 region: CASSKPSGGTDTQYF. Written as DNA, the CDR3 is TGTGCCAGCTCTAAACCATCCGGGGGCACAGATACGCAGTATTTT.

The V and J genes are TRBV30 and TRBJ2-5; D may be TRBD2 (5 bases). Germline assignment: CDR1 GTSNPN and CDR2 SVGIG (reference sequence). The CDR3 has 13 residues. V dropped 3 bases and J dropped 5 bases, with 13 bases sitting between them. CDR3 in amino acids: CAWRPLDVETQYF. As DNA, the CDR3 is TGTGCCTGGAGGCCACTAGATGTTGAGACCCAGTACTTC.

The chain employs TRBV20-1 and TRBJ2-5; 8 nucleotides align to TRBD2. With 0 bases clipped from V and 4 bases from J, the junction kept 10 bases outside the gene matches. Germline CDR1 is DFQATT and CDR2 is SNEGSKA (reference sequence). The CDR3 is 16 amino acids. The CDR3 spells CSARDELAGEAETQYF. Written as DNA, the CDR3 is TGCAGTGCTAGAGATGAGCTAGCGGGTGAGGCAGAGACCCAGTACTTC.

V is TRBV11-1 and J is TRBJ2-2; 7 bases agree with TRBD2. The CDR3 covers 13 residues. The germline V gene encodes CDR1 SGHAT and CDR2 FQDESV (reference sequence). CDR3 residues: CAGSGTNTGELFF. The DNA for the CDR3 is TGTGCGGGGAGCGGGACTAACACCGGGGAGCTGTTTTTT.

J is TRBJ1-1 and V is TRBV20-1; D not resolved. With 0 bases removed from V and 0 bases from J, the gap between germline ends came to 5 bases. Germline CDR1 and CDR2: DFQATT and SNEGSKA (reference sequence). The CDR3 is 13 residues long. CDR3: CSARDDMNTEAFF. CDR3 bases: TGCAGTGCTAGAGATGATATGAACACTGAAGCTTTCTTT.